Each of the 24 T cell receptor beta chains below was sequenced from the same sample in a study of blood T cell repertoires in COVID-19. Sequencing was performed with immunoSEQ multiplex PCR; in TCRdb, only in-frame clones are kept and a portion is missing. The sample shows 55,000 to 65,000 clones, approximately 83% of them seen only once. Sequenced material: peripheral blood. These TCRs come from a man younger than 40 with COVID-19, enrolled during active disease.

Written as DNA, the CDR3 is TGTGCCAGTAGTACCATTGACAGTGAAGCTTTCTTT. As protein: CASSTIDSEAFF. The chain uses TRBV19 and TRBJ1-1; a possible D gene is TRBD1 (5 bases). This CDR3 is built from 12 residues. Germline V gives CDR1 LNHDA, CDR2 SQIVND (reference sequence). Trimming took off 4 bases at V and 7 bases at J, with 10 bases between the two ends.

This clone was observed a single time. The chain carries TRBV27 and TRBJ1-2; maybe TRBD1 (6 bases). This CDR3 region has 14 residues. Between the trimmed V and J ends, which lost 6 bases and 5 bases, there was a span of 16 bases. Germline-derived CDR1 and CDR2 are MNHEY and SMNVEV (reference sequence). The DNA of the CDR3 is TGTGCCAGCAGCCCGCTGGGCAGGGGATATGGCTACACCTTC. Protein: CASSPLGRGYGYTF.

The V call is TRBV2, the J call TRBJ2-1; D call uncertain. Trimming removed 7 bases from V and 8 bases from J, with 9 bases in between. Per germline, CDR1 SNHLY and CDR2 FYNNEI. This CDR3 has 11 amino acids. DNA for the CDR3: TGTGCCAGCAATGAGGCTTATGAGCAGTTCTTC. It is translated as CASNEAYEQFF.

The CDR3 sequence: CASTNQAGPGTGELFF. The DNA for the CDR3 is TGCGCCAGCACCAACCAAGCGGGTCCGGGGACCGGGGAGCTGTTTTTT. The chain recombines TRBV5-1 with TRBJ2-2, with D possibly matching TRBD2 (6 bases). The CDR3 loop spans 16 amino acids. V was shortened by 6 bases and J by 5 bases, with 20 bases between the two germline ends. Looked up from germline, CDR1 is SGHRS and CDR2 is YFSETQ.

The chain employs TRBV6-1 and TRBJ2-1; TRBD2 matches 9 bases. CDR1 MNHNS and CDR2 SASEGT come from the germline V gene. CDR3 size: 17 residues. V trimming: 4 bases; J trimming: 7 bases; junction bases outside the gene matches: 14. CDR3 region: CASSAPGLAINGNEQFF. CDR3 nucleotide sequence: TGTGCCAGCAGTGCACCGGGACTAGCAATTAATGGGAATGAGCAGTTCTTC.

The CDR3 spells CASRAVTVNTEAFF. DNA of the CDR3: TGTGCCAGCAGAGCCGTCACAGTGAACACTGAAGCTTTCTTT. V usage is TRBV6-6 and J usage is TRBJ1-1, with unresolved D. The CDR3 has 14 residues. The germline V gene encodes CDR1 MNHNY and CDR2 SVGAGI (reference sequence). Between the trimmed V and J ends, which lost 6 bases and 0 bases, there was a span of 11 bases.

The gene calls are TRBV7-2 and TRBJ2-6; the match to TRBD2 covers 10 bases. With 4 bases clipped from V and 4 bases from J, the junction kept 7 bases outside the gene matches. Germline loops: CDR1 SGHTA, CDR2 FQGNSA. The CDR3 runs to 17 residues. CDR3 sequence: CASSSSGGNSGANVLTF. CDR3 nucleotides: TGTGCCAGCAGCTCTAGCGGGGGCAACTCCGGGGCCAACGTCCTGACTTTC.

CDR3 DNA: TGTGCCAGCAGCAAAGATCTAGGGGAGGACAGGAGCTCCTACGAGCAGTACTTC. It encodes CASSKDLGEDRSSYEQYF. The chain joins TRBV21-1 to TRBJ2-7; the table's D call, TRBD1, has no DNA check behind it. TRBV21-1 is shown as a pseudogene. The CDR3 covers 18 residues.

The chain carries TRBV6-4 and TRBJ2-7; 7 bases map to TRBD2. Per germline, CDR1 MRHNA and CDR2 SNTAGT. The CDR3 consists of 14 residues. V trimming: 3 bases; J trimming: 6 bases; junction bases outside the gene matches: 8. CDR3 nucleotides: TGTGCCAGCAGTGAAGAAGCGGGATTGAGCGAGCAGTACTTC. Translating it yields CASSEEAGLSEQYF.

The chain has TRBV28 and TRBJ2-5, with 12 bases lining up with TRBD1. The J segment lost 2 bases and the V segment lost 3 bases, leaving 4 bases of the junction unmatched. Germline V CDR1 and CDR2: MDHEN, SYDVKM. The CDR3 sequence is 16 residues long. In DNA, the CDR3 is TGTGCCAGCAGTTTCAGGGACAGGGGGCGACAAGAGACCCAGTACTTC. Amino acid sequence: CASSFRDRGRQETQYF.

V usage is TRBV28 and J usage is TRBJ2-1; a weak D match, TRBD2 (5 bases). This CDR3 spans 10 amino acids. Germline loops: CDR1 MDHEN, CDR2 SYDVKM. V lost 6 bases and J 10 bases, leaving 7 bases between the germline ends. CDR3 nucleotides: TGTGCCAGCAGCCGGGGAGAGCAGTTCTTC. It codes for CASSRGEQFF.

The genes are TRBV5-4 and TRBJ2-5; a weak D match, TRBD1 (5 bases). The CDR3 consists of 15 residues. Germline V CDR1 and CDR2: SGHNT, YYREEE (reference sequence). Trimming took off 0 bases at V and 3 bases at J, with 12 bases between the two ends. The CDR3 DNA reads as TGTGCCAGCAGCTTGGATGGGGCAGGGAAAGAGACCCAGTACTTC. Protein: CASSLDGAGKETQYF.

DNA of the CDR3: TGTGCCAGCAGTGAAGAGCAGGCTTCTGTTCGAGAAGCTTTCTTT. It specifies CASSEEQASVREAFF. The genes are TRBV2 and TRBJ1-1; D gene uncertain. The CDR3 is 15 amino acids. V lost 1 base, J lost 8 bases, and 17 bases lay in between. Germline assignment: CDR1 SNHLY and CDR2 FYNNEI.

The chain is built from TRBV2 and TRBJ1-6; D gene unclear. The CDR3 extends over 15 amino acids. The ends were cut back, 7 bases at V and 0 bases at J, with 10 bases in the middle. Germline CDR1 and CDR2: SNHLY and FYNNEI. The CDR3 nucleotides are TGTGCCAGCAACGAAATGAGCTCCTATAATTCACCCCTCCACTTT. It is translated as CASNEMSSYNSPLHF.

This chain joins TRBV24-1 and TRBJ2-1; 8 nucleotides match TRBD1. V lost 5 bases and J lost 8; bases outside the gene matches: 13. The CDR3 runs 16 residues. CDR1 and CDR2 (germline): KGHDR, SFDVKD. The CDR3 nucleotides are TGTGCCACCAGTGCCCTGGGACAGGTTTCTCGGGATGAGCAGTTCTTC. Protein sequence: CATSALGQVSRDEQFF.

With respect to this clone: Relative to the germline gene, one junction end is altered; a read error may explain this. The chain employs TRBV7-7 and TRBJ1-6; 8 positions match TRBD1. Per the germline V gene, CDR1 is SSHAT and CDR2 is FNYEAQ (reference sequence). The CDR3 is 15 residues long. The DNA of the CDR3 is TGTGCTAGCATCGAGGGTCAGGGGGCGCATTCACCCCTCCACTTT. This encodes CASIEGQGAHSPLHF.

This chain connects TRBV3-1 (or the pseudogene TRBV3-2) to TRBJ2-5, with 9 bases lining up with TRBD2. V lost 6 bases, J lost 3 bases, and 5 bases stayed unmatched. The CDR3 is 14 amino acids. Germline V CDR1 and CDR2: LGHDT, YNNKEL (reference sequence). The CDR3: CASRLTSGKETQYF. CDR3 DNA: TGTGCCAGCAGGCTGACTAGCGGAAAAGAGACCCAGTACTTC.

V is TRBV10-3 and J is TRBJ1-6; the D gene is possibly TRBD1 (6 bases). V was trimmed by 6 bases and J by 3 bases, leaving 12 bases between them. The CDR3 runs to 15 residues. The germline gives CDR1 ENHRY, CDR2 SYGVKD. In DNA, the CDR3 is TGTGCCATCAGACGAACAGGGAGCTATAATTCACCCCTCCACTTT. Its protein is CAIRRTGSYNSPLHF.

The J gene is TRBJ1-5, the V gene TRBV19; TRBD1 agrees at 7 bases. With V trimmed by 5 bases and J by 0 bases, 4 bases remained unmatched. CDR3 size: 15 residues. Per the germline V gene, CDR1 is LNHDA and CDR2 is SQIVND (reference sequence). The CDR3 region is CASSSTGHSNQPQHF. CDR3 DNA: TGTGCCAGTAGTTCGACAGGGCATAGCAATCAGCCCCAGCATTTT.

On this clone: Other DNA sequences in the same sample also yield this CDR3. The chain has TRBV5-1 and TRBJ1-1; a possible D gene is TRBD1 (5 bases). The CDR3 is 13 residues long. Germline CDR1 SGHRS, CDR2 YFSETQ. V shed 2 bases and J shed 2 bases, with 7 bases lying between them. The CDR3: CASSFDSNTEAFF. Here the CDR3 DNA reads TGCGCCAGCAGCTTCGACAGTAACACTGAAGCTTTCTTT. Based on the CDR3 plus reference TRBV5-1 and TRBJ1-1, the full variable domain is KAGVTQTPRYLIKTRGQQVTLSCSPISGHRSVSWYQQTPGQGLQFLFEYFSETQRNKGNFPGRFSGRQFSNSRSEMNVSTLELGDSALYLCASSFDSNTEAFFGQGTRLTVV.

The chain has TRBV25-1 and TRBJ1-4; no firm D call. Germline-derived CDR1 and CDR2 are MGHDK and SYGVNS. This CDR3 spans 16 amino acids. Trimming removed 1 base at V and 5 bases at J, with 14 bases between. This chain's CDR3 is CASSEFLGGENEKLFF. CDR3 sequence (DNA): TGTGCCAGCAGTGAATTTCTCGGCGGGGAAAATGAAAAACTGTTTTTT.

The J gene is TRBJ2-3, the V gene TRBV9; 9 bases are shared with TRBD2. The CDR3 extends over 16 amino acids. Trimming at V came to 0 bases and at J to 4 bases, leaving 6 bases not matched to a gene. The germline CDR1 and CDR2 sequences are SGDLS and YYNGEE. This chain's CDR3 is CASSVGNSGSADTQYF. In DNA, the CDR3 is TGTGCCAGCAGCGTAGGAAATAGCGGGAGCGCAGATACGCAGTATTTT.

Regarding this clone: The sample has other DNA sequences that encode this CDR3 too. This chain links TRBV18 with TRBJ1-2, with 7 nucleotides matching TRBD1. Germline-derived CDR1 and CDR2 are KGHSH and LQKENI. V was clipped by 3 bases and J by 2 bases; unmatched bases: 0. The CDR3 covers 13 residues. The DNA for the CDR3 is TGTGCCAGCTCACCGGGACAGAACTATGGCTACACCTTC. Translation gives CASSPGQNYGYTF.

The gene calls are TRBV7-9 and TRBJ2-3; 7 positions match TRBD1. Germline lookup yields CDR1 SEHNR and CDR2 FQNEAQ (reference sequence). J gave up 7 bases and V 4 bases, and 11 bases lay outside the gene matches. CDR3 length: 15 amino acids. DNA of the CDR3: TGTGCCAGCAGCTGGAACCGGGACAGTCTAAATACGCAGTATTTT. Translating gives CASSWNRDSLNTQYF.